The present entry profiles one T cell receptor (beta chain) with its context. This sample stems from a study of shared clonotypes between healthy human individuals. TCRdb's table, derived via immunoSEQ multiplex PCR, lists solely in-frame clones and lacks some. The data contain approximately 340,000 clones, about 74% of them seen just once; the ten biggest clones take up 10% to 13%. Trimming took off 4 bases at V and 10 bases at J, with 16 bases between the two ends. The germline V gene has CDR1 SNHLY and CDR2 FYNNEI. This CDR3 region has 14 residues. The chain uses TRBV2 and TRBJ1-4; D unclear. The TCR originated in a man aged 30 to 39 in good health. Sample: memory CD4+ T cells sorted from blood. Indicated subset: CD45RA-negative fraction. The CDR3 spells CASSAQRPDGKLFF. The CDR3 nucleotides are TGTGCCAGCAGTGCCCAAAGACCCGACGGAAAACTGTTTTTT.